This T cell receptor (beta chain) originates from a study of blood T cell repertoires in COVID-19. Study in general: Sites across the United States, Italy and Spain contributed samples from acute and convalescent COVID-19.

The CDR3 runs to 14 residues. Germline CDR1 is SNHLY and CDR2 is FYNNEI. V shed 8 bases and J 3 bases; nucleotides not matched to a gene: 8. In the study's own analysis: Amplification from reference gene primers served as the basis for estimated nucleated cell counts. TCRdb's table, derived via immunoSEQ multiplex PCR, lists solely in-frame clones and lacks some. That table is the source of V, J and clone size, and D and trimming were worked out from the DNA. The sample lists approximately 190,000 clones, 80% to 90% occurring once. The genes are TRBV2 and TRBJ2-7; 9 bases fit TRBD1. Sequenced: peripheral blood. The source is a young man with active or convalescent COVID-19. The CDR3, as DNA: TGTGCCAGCGGATTTTCGACAGGGGGCTACGAGCAGTACTTC. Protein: CASGFSTGGYEQYF.